This is a list of T cell receptor beta chains from one sample in a study of T cells expressing NK-cell markers. For each CDR3 protein, TCRdb gives one entry from its re-call of the 5' RACE reads, without DNA. This listing includes 350,000 to 450,000 distinct CDR3 sequences. Sequenced material: blood T cells: a sorted CD56 or NKG2C T cell subset, CD4+ or CD8+ T cells, or bulk PBMC T cells (not recorded which). The receptors originated from a man between 18 and 69 years old in good health. Both conserved end residues are part of each CDR3.

V	J	CDR3
TRBV7-9	TRBJ1-2	CASSLAIWENGYTF
TRBV10-3	TRBJ2-2	CAISEGELLGRNTGELFF
TRBV18	TRBJ2-5	CASSPLSRQGQETQYF
TRBV10-3	TRBJ1-4	CAISKTGGEKLFF
TRBV6-2/TRBV6-3	TRBJ2-1	CASSFASVPSGNEQFF
TRBV12-3/TRBV12-4	TRBJ1-6	CASGVWRGSYNSPLHF
TRBV5-1	TRBJ2-7	CASSSSVGHYEQYF
TRBV12-3/TRBV12-4	TRBJ2-7	CASSSSSGQGVSYEQYF
TRBV9	TRBJ1-6	CASTSTNSPLHF
TRBV20-1	TRBJ2-1	CSARDSPLGAEQFF
TRBV5-1	TRBJ2-2	CASSLGSGELTGELFF
TRBV19	TRBJ2-7	CASSYPGKIYEQYF
TRBV5-1	TRBJ2-6	CASSPHRGNSSGANVLTF
TRBV5-6	TRBJ2-7	CASSTQLYEQYF
TRBV6-1	TRBJ2-1	CASTSSGGVYNEQFF
TRBV7-9	TRBJ2-3	CASSYTSVGDTQYF
TRBV6-6	TRBJ1-2	CASSHEGARGYTF
TRBV10-3	TRBJ1-6	CAISNPDRAGSPLHF
TRBV11-2	TRBJ1-4	CASSSPTGGGEKLFF
TRBV27	TRBJ1-5	CASSRGSGAGNQPQHF
TRBV11-1	TRBJ2-1	CASSWDRRGGGSYNEQFF
TRBV6-1	TRBJ1-2	CASSATLLEVYGYTF
TRBV11-2	TRBJ2-3	CASSPRIAGVGNTQYF
TRBV2	TRBJ1-5	CASSTGQLSNQPQHF
TRBV20-1	TRBJ2-7	CSASLSRGGAGEQYF
TRBV6-1	TRBJ2-7	CASSSTPQGEQYF
TRBV12-3/TRBV12-4	TRBJ2-5	CASRATAGRETQYF
TRBV5-1	TRBJ1-2	CASSLAQGGYGYTF
TRBV5-1	TRBJ1-6	CASSSRDRGSPLHF
TRBV10-3	TRBJ2-3	CAIRPGQGAADTQYF
TRBV28	TRBJ2-7	CASRTREFGEQYF
TRBV5-1	TRBJ2-1	CASSGSGREQFF
TRBV2	TRBJ1-6	CASRGDGGPLHF
TRBV10-3	TRBJ2-3	CAIKRDYTSTDTQYF
TRBV9	TRBJ2-3	CASSVGLAGRGDTQYF
TRBV15	TRBJ2-1	CATTKRRHNEQFF
TRBV20-1	TRBJ1-1	CSARGGHQWNTEAFF
TRBV20-1	TRBJ2-7	CSAFPTGGYEQYF
TRBV7-6	TRBJ2-1	CASSLERGREQFF
TRBV21-1	TRBJ2-4	CASSKKHKAKNIQYF
TRBV7-3	TRBJ2-2	CASSPRTGGVTGELFF
TRBV2	TRBJ1-5	CASRGQPSLGQPQHF
TRBV6-1	TRBJ2-5	CASGPVGGAGQETQYF
TRBV12-3/TRBV12-4	TRBJ1-4	CASSPPVGGNEKLFF
TRBV5-1	TRBJ2-5	CASSLSGTGTETQYF
TRBV5-4	TRBJ2-3	CASSLAGKGSYTQYF
TRBV24-1	TRBJ2-5	CATSDPGRETQYF
TRBV6-4	TRBJ2-1	CASSDGLAPHNEQFF
TRBV1	TRBJ2-7	CTSNLGAGYYEQYF
TRBV6-1	TRBJ1-1	CASRRDGLNTEAFF
TRBV30	TRBJ2-7	CAWSGTVDEQYF
TRBV3-1	TRBJ2-2	CASSRSGELFF
TRBV5-1	TRBJ2-5	CASSLRDRALETQYF
TRBV15	TRBJ2-3	CATSRDSSGGTADTQYF
TRBV7-9	TRBJ2-1	CASSLDGWMDQFF